Sequencing of this TCR beta chain was carried out in a study of blood T cell repertoires in COVID-19. Study context: COVID-19 samples from acute and convalescent phases originated in the United States, Italy and Spain. T cells, B-cell-depleted T cells, or PBMCs provided the cDNA or gDNA that served as material.

The CDR3 is made up of 15 amino acids. The V segment lost 6 bases and the J segment 9 bases; nucleotides outside the gene matches: 8. Germline-derived CDR1 and CDR2 are KGHSH and LQKENI. As processed by the authors: Reference gene primer amplification gave estimated nucleated cell counts. Profiling relied on immunoSEQ multiplex PCR, and the TCRdb table lists in-frame clones only, not all of them. V and J calls and clone size are those listed in that table; D and trimming were worked out from the DNA. Of approximately 67,000 clones listed, around nine tenths are singletons. This TCR came from a woman of 80 years or more with acute or convalescent COVID-19. Material: peripheral blood. The V gene is TRBV18, the J gene TRBJ2-4; the match to TRBD2 covers 13 bases. CDR3 coding DNA: TGTGCCAGCTCTCCCGGACTAGCGGGAGAGATCATTCAGTACTTC. As protein: CASSPGLAGEIIQYF.